Listed below are T cell receptor beta chains from one sample, sequenced in a study of T cell repertoires in cytomegalovirus infection. TCRdb independently ran MiXCR on the reads; one entry per CDR3 protein. The data show 630,000 or so distinct CDR3 sequences, with more than 20% seen just once and approximately 8% held by the top ten. The sample taken for sequencing was CD8+ T cells from PBMCs. The receptors were sampled from a human donor in good health (CMV status not recorded). Some clones in this sample may be carry-over from other donors' samples. CDR3s include the opening cysteine and the closing phenylalanine or tryptophan. A D gene is named only where the DNA matches it firmly. A row's size may be missing; if present it is once, few, many or a size class.

clone_size,v_call,j_call,d_call,cdr3_aa
many,TRBV6-5,TRBJ1-2,.,CASSSWQVYGYTF
many,TRBV7-2,TRBJ2-5,.,CASSFRTEETQYF
many,TRBV23-1,TRBJ1-6,.,CASLAGAKGSPLHF
few,TRBV7-2,TRBJ1-2,.,CASRDVATSNYGYTF
few,TRBV7-6,TRBJ2-2,TRBD1,CASSYLDRGLSTGELFF
few,TRBV25-1,TRBJ1-5,.,CASSEFGERQPQHF
.,TRBV14,TRBJ2-1,.,CASSQDQRWDEQFF
.,TRBV28,TRBJ1-6,.,CASSLGMDPRYNSPLHF
.,TRBV29-1,TRBJ2-1,TRBD1,CSVGQMGQGSLLTYNEQFF
few,TRBV20-1,TRBJ1-5,.,CSARDRQSGSNQPQHF
few,TRBV7-2,TRBJ2-5,.,CASSSNTGWETQYF
many,TRBV7-8,TRBJ2-5,TRBD1,CASSLSGTAYQETQYF
many,TRBV7-6,TRBJ2-5,.,CASSPPVATEQETQYF
once,TRBV12-5,TRBJ1-3,.,CASGLGNTIYF
many,TRBV7-2,TRBJ2-3,.,CASSLIRSGLTDTQYF
.,TRBV15,TRBJ2-2,TRBD2,CATSRDLSELAGGPPGELFF
few,TRBV28,TRBJ2-1,TRBD2,CASTFGGGLNEQFF
many,TRBV7-6,TRBJ1-1,.,CASSPTVGRKNTEAFF
.,TRBV10-3,TRBJ2-6,TRBD1,CAIMVGTGVDGANVLTF
few,TRBV6-2/TRBV6-3,TRBJ1-6,.,CASSSTEDLGSPLHF
.,TRBV4-1,TRBJ2-1,.,CASKTLYNEQFF
.,TRBV19,TRBJ1-1,.,CASSIRREIWNTEAFF
.,TRBV7-4,TRBJ2-2,.,CASSLLMEYPGELFF
many,TRBV28,TRBJ1-4,.,CASQGTAATNEKLFF
few,TRBV2,TRBJ1-2,.,CASSERDGDYYGYTF
few,TRBV28,TRBJ1-2,.,CASSLGMSRVHGYTF
.,TRBV14,TRBJ2-5,.,CASSLRRGNQETQYF
.,TRBV28,TRBJ2-5,TRBD2,CASSAAVTREGGTQETQYF
.,TRBV6-1,TRBJ2-1,.,CASMEGGTEQFF
.,TRBV29-1,TRBJ2-1,TRBD2,CSVEDRSTAGGIEQFF
many,TRBV7-9,TRBJ2-5,.,CASNKPEAGAETQYF
.,TRBV2,TRBJ1-1,.,CASTTHKGWANTEAFF
.,TRBV6-6,TRBJ1-4,.,CASSESGEKLFF
.,TRBV13,TRBJ1-3,.,CASSLTLDSEYGNTIYF
.,TRBV5-5,TRBJ1-2,.,CASSYPKGQLYGYTF
.,TRBV28,TRBJ2-2,TRBD1,CASSLVGGTGNTGELFF
.,TRBV7-9,TRBJ2-7,.,CASSFTDRNTYEQYF
many,TRBV6-2/TRBV6-3,TRBJ2-3,.,CASSLNLGDTQYF
many,TRBV6-1,TRBJ2-7,.,CASSDRREEYYEQYF
few,TRBV6-2/TRBV6-3,TRBJ2-3,TRBD1,CASSYPTGIGSDTQYF
.,TRBV7-2,TRBJ1-2,TRBD1,CASSPIQGALLGGYTF
many,TRBV28,TRBJ1-5,.,CASSLLSTNQPQHF
few,TRBV27,TRBJ2-1,.,CASCEFPYNEQFF
few,TRBV7-2,TRBJ2-5,.,CASSPPLQETQYF
.,TRBV27,TRBJ2-7,.,CASSSSDRYEQYF
many,TRBV7-6,TRBJ2-7,.,CASSSGAQAYEQYF
many,TRBV28,TRBJ2-5,.,CASSLDETQYF
.,TRBV5-5,TRBJ2-1,TRBD1,CASSLDGTGAIFSYNEQFF
.,TRBV10-3,TRBJ1-3,.,CAITSGPGSGNTLYF
few,TRBV14,TRBJ1-2,.,CASSQFQGMDGYTF
.,TRBV12-3/TRBV12-4,TRBJ2-5,TRBD2,CAGPIPGGAKERQETQYF
.,TRBV27,TRBJ2-1,TRBD2,CAIRIAGGSNEQFF
many,TRBV7-2,TRBJ1-5,.,CASSTGPHQPQHF